Sequencing of this T cell receptor beta chain was carried out in a study of early T cells in non-severe SARS-CoV-2 infection. The V end lost 4 bases, the J end lost 8 bases, and 12 bases lay between the germline ends. CDR3 length: 13 amino acids. Germline V gene sequence: CDR1 SNHLY, CDR2 FYNNEI. The TCR library protocol attached unique molecular identifiers to the individual cDNA molecules. TCRdb redid the calling of the 5' RACE reads with MiXCR, one entry per CDR3 protein. The table records approximately 20,000 distinct CDR3 sequences, roughly 6% of them present only once. This clonotype was picked up many times.

This TCR came from an adult who was a healthcare worker with PCR-confirmed SARS-CoV-2 infection or an uninfected control (not recorded which). Input material: whole blood. V and J are TRBV2 and TRBJ2-4, with D possibly being TRBD1 or TRBD2 (5 bases each). CDR3 sequence reads: CASSGVGVDIQYF. The CDR3 DNA follows: TGTGCCAGCAGTGGTGTGGGGGTGGACATTCAGTACTTC.